Here is one T cell receptor beta chain with its context. The sample belongs to a study of shared clonotypes between healthy human individuals. Assay used: immunoSEQ multiplex PCR; TCRdb lists only in-frame clones, some missing. The profile covers some 2,100,000 clones, with approximately 96% appearing a single time and around 0.13% taken by the ten largest. The receptor's source is a man aged 18-30 years in good health. The sample consisted of naive CD4+ T cells sorted from blood. The subset denotes: CD45RA+ positively selected.

The CDR3 nucleotides are TGTGCCAGCAGCTTGGTTAAGAGGACGGCGAATGAGCAGTTCTTC. Its translation: CASSLVKRTANEQFF. This rearrangement joins TRBV5-8 to TRBJ2-1; D unclear. CDR1 is SGHTS, CDR2 YDEGEE, per germline. The CDR3 is made up of 15 amino acids. Between the trimmed V and J ends, which lost 0 bases and 7 bases, there was a span of 14 bases.